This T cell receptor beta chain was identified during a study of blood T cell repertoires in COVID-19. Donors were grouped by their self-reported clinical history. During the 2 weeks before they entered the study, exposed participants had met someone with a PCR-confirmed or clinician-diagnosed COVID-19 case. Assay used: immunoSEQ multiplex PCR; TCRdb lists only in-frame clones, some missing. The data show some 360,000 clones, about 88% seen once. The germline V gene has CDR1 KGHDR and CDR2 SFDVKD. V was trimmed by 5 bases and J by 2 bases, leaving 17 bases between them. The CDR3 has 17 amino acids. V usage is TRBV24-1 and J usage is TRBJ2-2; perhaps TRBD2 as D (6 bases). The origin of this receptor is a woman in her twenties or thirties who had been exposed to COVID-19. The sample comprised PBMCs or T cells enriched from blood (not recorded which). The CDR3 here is CATSGGLRDFNTGELFF. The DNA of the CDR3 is TGTGCCACCAGTGGTGGGCTGAGGGACTTTAACACCGGGGAGCTGTTTTTT.